This T cell receptor (beta chain) was captured in a study of T cells in Graves' hyperthyroidism and ophthalmopathy. The study's findings and limits: It was a median approximately 7.1 months before onset that the model predicted ophthalmopathy.

This clonotype was seen only once. No antigen is known for it. Clinical symptoms, serum thyroxine and TRAb, thyroid ultrasound and orbital computed tomography were used for the diagnoses. TCR beta CDR3 regions were amplified from RNA. Primed by the HTBI set, a first-round RT-PCR was run on the TCR CDR3. TCRdb passed the multiplex PCR reads through MiXCR, listing each CDR3 protein once. The sample holds just under 750,000 distinct CDR3 sequences, approximately 40% seen once. The V gene's germline CDR1 is SNHLY and CDR2 FYNNEI. The CDR3 has 16 amino acids. V shed 6 bases and J 5 bases; nucleotides not matched to a gene: 11.

The chain joins TRBV2 to TRBJ1-5; 9 nucleotides align to TRBD1. Sequencing input: blood. The TCR sequence derives from a woman in her thirties or forties with Graves' hyperthyroidism. The CDR3 is CASREDGTGKYQPQHF. The CDR3 DNA sequence: TGTGCCAGCAGGGAGGACGGGACAGGGAAGTATCAGCCCCAGCATTTT.